This T cell receptor beta chain stems from a study of patients and donors after allogeneic stem cell transplantation. TCRdb recomputed calls from the RT-PCR reads with MiXCR, one row per CDR3 protein. There are about a million distinct CDR3 sequences in the sample; about a sixth occur only once, and about 6% lies in the top ten. V gave up 4 bases and J gave up 3 bases; unmatched junction bases: 4. In germline, CDR1 is SEHNR, CDR2 FQNEAQ (reference sequence). This CDR3 has 17 amino acids. This TCR was recovered from a human donor who was either an allogeneic HSCT recipient or a stem cell or donor lymphocyte infusion donor (not recorded which). It is not recorded whose cells these are; they may come from a transplant donor. This chain links TRBV7-9 with TRBJ2-1, with 15 bases that match TRBD2. Input material: blood, either unsorted or a sorted T cell fraction (not recorded which). CDR3 nucleotide sequence: TGTGCCAGCAGCTGGACTAGCGGGGGGGTGTTCTACAATGAGCAGTTCTTC. This translates into CASSWTSGGVFYNEQFF.